The clone carrying this T cell receptor beta chain came up a few times. Its antigen is unidentified. The sample is drawn from a study of T-cell memory formation after mild COVID-19. V was trimmed by 1 base and J by 2 bases, leaving 8 bases between them. The CDR3 is made up of 14 amino acids. Germline V gene data show CDR1 as SGHVS and CDR2 as FNYEAQ. Whole-study findings and limits: Prior to infection, memory already included some responding clones, suggesting cross-reactive memory joined. Proof of SARS-CoV-2 specificity was absent for the second-wave clones that crested on day 37. Day 15 to 85 contracting clones showed balanced CD4/CD8; later expanders leaned CD4+.

TCRdb recomputed calls from the 5' RACE reads with MiXCR, one row per CDR3 protein. The sample lists just over 400,000 distinct CDR3 sequences, around a quarter occurring once. The chain carries TRBV7-6 and TRBJ1-1; D not certain. This TCR was recovered from an adult woman who had mild COVID-19 (a few samples of this study predate the infection). Cell type and time point are not known. Sequencing was carried out using PBMCs or a T cell subset sorted from them (not recorded which). The chain's CDR3 is CASSLESVNTEAFF. CDR3 nucleotide sequence: TGTGCCAGCAGCTTAGAATCGGTAAACACTGAAGCTTTCTTT. Drawing the rest from reference TRBV7-6 and TRBJ1-1, the complete variable domain is GAGVSQSPRYKVTKRGQDVALRCDPISGHVSLYWYRQALGQGPEFLTYFNYEAQQDKSGLPNDRFSAERPEGSISTLTIQRTEQRDSAMYRCASSLESVNTEAFFGQGTRLTVV.